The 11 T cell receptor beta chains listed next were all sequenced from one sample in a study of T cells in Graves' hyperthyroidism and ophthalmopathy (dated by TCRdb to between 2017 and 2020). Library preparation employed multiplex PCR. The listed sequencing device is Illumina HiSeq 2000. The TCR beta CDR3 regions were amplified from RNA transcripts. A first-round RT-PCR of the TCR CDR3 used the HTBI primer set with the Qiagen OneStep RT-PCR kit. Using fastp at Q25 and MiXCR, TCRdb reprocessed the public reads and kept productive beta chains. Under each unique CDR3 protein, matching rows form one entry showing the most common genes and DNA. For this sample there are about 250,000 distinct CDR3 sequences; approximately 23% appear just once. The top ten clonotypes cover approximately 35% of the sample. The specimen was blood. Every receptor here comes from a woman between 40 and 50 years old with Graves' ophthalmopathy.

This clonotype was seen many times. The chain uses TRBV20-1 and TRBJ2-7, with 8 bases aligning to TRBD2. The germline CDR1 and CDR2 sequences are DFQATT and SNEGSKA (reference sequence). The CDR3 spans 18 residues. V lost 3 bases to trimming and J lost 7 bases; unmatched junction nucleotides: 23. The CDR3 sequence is CSASRALVTSGGNDEQYF. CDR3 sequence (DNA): TGCAGTGCTAGTCGGGCCTTAGTCACTAGCGGCGGGAATGATGAGCAGTACTTC.

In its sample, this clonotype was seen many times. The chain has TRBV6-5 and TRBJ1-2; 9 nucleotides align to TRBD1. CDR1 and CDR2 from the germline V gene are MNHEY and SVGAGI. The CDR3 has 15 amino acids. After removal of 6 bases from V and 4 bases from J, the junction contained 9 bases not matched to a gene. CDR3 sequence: CASSPPGQGIYGYTF. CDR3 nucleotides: TGTGCCAGCAGCCCTCCGGGACAGGGCATCTATGGCTACACCTTC.

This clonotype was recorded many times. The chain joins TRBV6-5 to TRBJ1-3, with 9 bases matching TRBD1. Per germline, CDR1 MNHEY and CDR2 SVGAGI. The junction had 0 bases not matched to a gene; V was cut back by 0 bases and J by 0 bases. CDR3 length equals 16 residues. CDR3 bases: TGTGCCAGCAGTTACTCGGGACAGGGCTCTGGAAACACCATATATTTT. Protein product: CASSYSGQGSGNTIYF.

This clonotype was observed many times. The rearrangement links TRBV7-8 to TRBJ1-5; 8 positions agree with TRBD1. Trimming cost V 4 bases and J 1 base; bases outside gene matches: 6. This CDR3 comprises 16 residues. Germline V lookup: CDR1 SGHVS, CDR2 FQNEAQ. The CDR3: CASSSWTGQSNQPQHF. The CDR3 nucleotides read TGTGCCAGCAGCTCTTGGACAGGGCAGAGCAATCAGCCCCAGCATTTT.

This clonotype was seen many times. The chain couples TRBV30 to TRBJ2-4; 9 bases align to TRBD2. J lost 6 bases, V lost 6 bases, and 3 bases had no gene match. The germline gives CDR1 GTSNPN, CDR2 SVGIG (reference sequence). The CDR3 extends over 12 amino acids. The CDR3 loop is CACSGSGNIQYF. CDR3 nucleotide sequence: TGTGCCTGTAGCGGGAGCGGAAACATTCAGTACTTC.

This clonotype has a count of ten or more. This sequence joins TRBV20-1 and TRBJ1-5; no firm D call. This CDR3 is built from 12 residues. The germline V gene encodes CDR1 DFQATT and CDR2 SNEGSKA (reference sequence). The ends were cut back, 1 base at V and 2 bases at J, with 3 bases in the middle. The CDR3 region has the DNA TGCAGTGCTAGAGGGGGCAATCAGCCCCAGCATTTT. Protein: CSARGGNQPQHF.

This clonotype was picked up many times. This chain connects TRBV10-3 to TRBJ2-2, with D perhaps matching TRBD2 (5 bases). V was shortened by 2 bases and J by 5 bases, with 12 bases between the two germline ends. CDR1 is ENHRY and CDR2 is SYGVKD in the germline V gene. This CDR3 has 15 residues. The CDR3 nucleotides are TGTGCCATCAGTGAGCCCGGGATCGGGACCGGGGAGCTGTTTTTT. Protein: CAISEPGIGTGELFF.

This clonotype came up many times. CDR3 sequence: CASSVGVQEETQYF. The CDR3 nucleotides read TGTGCCAGCAGCGTAGGGGTCCAGGAAGAGACCCAGTACTTC. The genes are TRBV9 and TRBJ2-5, with D hard to call. V lost 0 bases and J 3 bases, leaving 9 bases between the germline ends. The V gene's germline CDR1 is SGDLS and CDR2 YYNGEE. The CDR3 consists of 14 residues.

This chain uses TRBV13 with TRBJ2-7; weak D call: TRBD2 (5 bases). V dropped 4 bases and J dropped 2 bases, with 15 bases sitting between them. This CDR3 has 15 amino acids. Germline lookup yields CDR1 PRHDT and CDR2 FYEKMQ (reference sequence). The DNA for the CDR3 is TGTGCCAGCAGCTCCACAACTAGAGGGCCCTACGAGCAGTACTTC. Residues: CASSSTTRGPYEQYF.

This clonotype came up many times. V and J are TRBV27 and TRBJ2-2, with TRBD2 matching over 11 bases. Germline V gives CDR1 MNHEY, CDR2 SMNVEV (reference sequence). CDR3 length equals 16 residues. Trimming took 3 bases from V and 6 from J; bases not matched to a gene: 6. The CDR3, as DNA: TGTGCCAGCAGTTTTCGACTAGCGGGAAAATCCGGGGAGCTGTTTTTT. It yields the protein CASSFRLAGKSGELFF.

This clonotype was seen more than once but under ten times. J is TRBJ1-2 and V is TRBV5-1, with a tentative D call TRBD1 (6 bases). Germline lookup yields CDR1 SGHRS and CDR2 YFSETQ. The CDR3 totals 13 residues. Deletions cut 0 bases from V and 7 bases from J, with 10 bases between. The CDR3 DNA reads TGCGCCAGCAGCTTGGAGACAGGCGGTGGCTACACCTTC. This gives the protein CASSLETGGGYTF.